This TCR beta chain was found in a study of T-cell memory formation after mild COVID-19. General study findings and limits: Clones contracting across day 15 to 85 had a balanced CD4/CD8 profile; later expanding clones leaned CD4+.

This clonotype is large (0.1 to 1%) in the sample. What it binds is unknown. Between the trimmed V and J ends, which lost 0 bases and 0 bases, there was a span of 12 bases. The V gene's germline CDR1 is KGHSH and CDR2 LQKENI. The CDR3 has 16 residues. Using its own MiXCR run on the 5' RACE reads, TCRdb lists one record per CDR3 protein. Found here are roughly 700 distinct CDR3 sequences, 30% to 35% of them singletons; the top ten hold roughly a tenth. The J gene is TRBJ2-7, the V gene TRBV18; no clear D gene. What was sequenced was PBMCs or a T cell subset sorted from them (not recorded which). The clonotype was recovered from an adult who had mild COVID-19 (a few samples of this study predate the infection). Cell type and time point are not known. CDR3 nucleotides: TGTGCCAGCTCACCACCGTTAGGCAGGATCTCCTACGAGCAGTACTTC. Protein sequence: CASSPPLGRISYEQYF.